The clone carrying this TCR beta chain has just a few counts. These data originate in a study of blood T cells in healthy people across ages. There are 11 residues in the CDR3. V was clipped by 9 bases and J by 5 bases, with 9 bases between them. Germline CDR1 is MNHEY and CDR2 is SMNVEV (reference sequence). A J-beta primer mix and a sample-barcoded 5' primer were used in a second PCR of roughly 6 to 12 cycles. A template-switch adaptor that had 12 random nucleotides put a tag on each cDNA molecule. TCRdb reprocessed the 5' RACE reads via MiXCR and lists one record per CDR3 protein. The sample includes just under 550,000 distinct CDR3 sequences, about 25% of them seen just once. In addition, the sample was reused for a study of T cells of mothers and their children.

This TCR was sampled from a boy younger than 18 in good health. V and J are TRBV27 and TRBJ2-3; tentatively, D is TRBD2 (6 bases). Sequenced input: blood. In DNA form, the CDR3 reads TGTGCCAGTTTCGGGGGAGATACGCAGTATTTT. It encodes CASFGGDTQYF.